Sequencing of this T cell receptor (beta chain) was carried out in a study of OX40 agonist ivuxolimab in advanced cancers. The study's findings and limits: With doses of 0.1 to 3.0 mg/kg, CD4+ and CD8+ blood T cells had undergone clonal expansion by week 6.

As regards this clone: What it binds is not known.

The method was immunoSEQ multiplex PCR; TCRdb's version includes in-frame clones alone and lacks a portion of them. The sample holds about 79,000 clones, about nine tenths seen once. Germline CDR1 and CDR2: SGHDT and YYEEEE. This CDR3 comprises 12 residues. Trimming shortened V by 0 bases and J by 7 bases, and 7 bases separated the two germline ends. With autoimmune disease history or systemic immunosuppression, patients were excluded. V and J are TRBV5-6 and TRBJ1-2; no clear D gene. The clonotype was recovered from an adult with an advanced solid tumor such as melanoma, head and neck, liver or kidney cancer. The specimen was CD4+ or CD8+ T cells sorted from blood, collected in a trial of the OX40 agonist ivuxolimab. CDR3 residues: CASSLVGFGYTF. DNA for the CDR3: TGTGCCAGCAGCTTGGTGGGGTTTGGCTACACCTTC.